This T cell receptor (beta chain) was sequenced in a study of neurological immune-mediated disorders (dated by TCRdb to the late 2010s). Looking at the study overall: Peripheral blood TCR-beta repertoires from patients with HTLV-I-associated myelopathy (HAM/TSP), patients with multiple sclerosis, and healthy controls were compared in the study using UMI-based sequencing. The roughly 100 TCR-beta libraries covered PBMC samples along with longitudinal samples, technical triplicates, and paired sorted CD4+ and CD8+ T-cell subsets. Longitudinal HAM/TSP and healthy donors had 3 time-points each (3-40 month intervals). The cohort included approximately 70 subjects: about 15 with HAM/TSP, about 34 with multiple sclerosis, and approximately 20 healthy controls. Broad study findings and their caveats: TCR clonal expansion was greatest in HAM/TSP patients and smallest in MS patients, who ranked below even healthy controls. No identical CDR3 amino acid sequences were found to be shared among expanded clones across subjects, suggesting that TCR-beta repertoires were private in all groups.

cDNA synthesis used template-switch 5'RACE with a primer carrying a 10-nucleotide random unique molecular identifier tagging each TCR transcript. Every sequencing run yielded over 170 million TCR-beta sequences covering 15-18 subjects. The RNeasy kit was used for extraction of total RNA. The KAPA Real-time Library Amplification kit was used to amplify TCR-beta VDJ regions with primers targeting the TCR constant region and the 5'RACE anchor. Sample indexes and Illumina adaptors were added in a first PCR, after which library yield was increased in a second PCR. After Ampure bead purification, the TCR product of roughly 650 bp was size-selected on a 2% E-gel SizeSelection system. Before pooling, library quality was assessed on a Bioanalyzer, concentration was determined with Qubit, and library quantification was performed with the Kapa Library Quantification kit. An Illumina HiSeq 2500 sequenced the libraries paired-end 2 x 150 bp. To increase sequence diversity, about 25-30% phiX was spiked into each library pool. Turning to the authors' computational methods: Quality-filtered reads were processed with the UMI-based MiGEC pipeline, which removed over 75% of raw TCR sequences during error correction. IMGT germline references were used for alignment of VDJ genes, and clonotypes were defined by a unique CDR3 amino acid sequence together with V-J genes. Clonal expansion, Shannon diversity, and CDR3 relatedness (CalcPairwiseDistances, ClusterSamples) were evaluated with VDJtools, and phylogenetic trees were built with CLCbio workbench. Clones with at least 8 unique UMIs were defined as expanded, with this threshold being based on coefficient-of-variation modelling across technical triplicates. TCRdb itself trimmed the public reads at Q25 with fastp, ran MiXCR and retained productive beta chains. Rows matching on CDR3 protein sequence are summarized as one entry with the most common DNA and genes. TCRdb, not the authors, supplied the V and J calls. The sample profile shows fewer than 40,000 distinct CDR3 sequences; roughly an eighth of them were found once. The ten largest clones add up to 2.3% of the sample.

This clonotype has a count of ten or more. Its antigen is currently not known. It has no much larger one-base neighbor in the sample; base qualities were not kept. Sample time point, as interpreted from the label and publication: longitudinal time-point 2. The healthy controls were volunteers from blood banks in Maryland, USA. For unsorted PBMC libraries, 2 million PBMCs were used after storage in RNAlater at -80 degrees C until RNA extraction. Peripheral blood was subjected to Ficoll-Hypaque density gradient centrifugation to isolate PBMCs, which were then cryopreserved in liquid nitrogen. Looking up the germline V gene yields CDR1 LGHNA and CDR2 YSLEER. V trim: 0 bases; J trim: 3 bases; unmatched bases: 9. Counted from cysteine to phenylalanine, this CDR3 has 20 amino acids. Just CDR3 DNA is preserved here, 60 bases in frame from base 1.

Sequencing was done on a sample of PBMCs. The sequence links TRBV4-3 to TRBJ2-1, and TRBD2 matches 15 of the central bases. The sequence derives from a woman between 35 and 50 years old in good health. The DNA sequence reads TGCGCCAGCAGCCAAGAGGGGACTAGCGGGAGGATTACGGGCTACAATGAGCAGTTCTTC. This codes for CASSQEGTSGRITGYNEQFF.